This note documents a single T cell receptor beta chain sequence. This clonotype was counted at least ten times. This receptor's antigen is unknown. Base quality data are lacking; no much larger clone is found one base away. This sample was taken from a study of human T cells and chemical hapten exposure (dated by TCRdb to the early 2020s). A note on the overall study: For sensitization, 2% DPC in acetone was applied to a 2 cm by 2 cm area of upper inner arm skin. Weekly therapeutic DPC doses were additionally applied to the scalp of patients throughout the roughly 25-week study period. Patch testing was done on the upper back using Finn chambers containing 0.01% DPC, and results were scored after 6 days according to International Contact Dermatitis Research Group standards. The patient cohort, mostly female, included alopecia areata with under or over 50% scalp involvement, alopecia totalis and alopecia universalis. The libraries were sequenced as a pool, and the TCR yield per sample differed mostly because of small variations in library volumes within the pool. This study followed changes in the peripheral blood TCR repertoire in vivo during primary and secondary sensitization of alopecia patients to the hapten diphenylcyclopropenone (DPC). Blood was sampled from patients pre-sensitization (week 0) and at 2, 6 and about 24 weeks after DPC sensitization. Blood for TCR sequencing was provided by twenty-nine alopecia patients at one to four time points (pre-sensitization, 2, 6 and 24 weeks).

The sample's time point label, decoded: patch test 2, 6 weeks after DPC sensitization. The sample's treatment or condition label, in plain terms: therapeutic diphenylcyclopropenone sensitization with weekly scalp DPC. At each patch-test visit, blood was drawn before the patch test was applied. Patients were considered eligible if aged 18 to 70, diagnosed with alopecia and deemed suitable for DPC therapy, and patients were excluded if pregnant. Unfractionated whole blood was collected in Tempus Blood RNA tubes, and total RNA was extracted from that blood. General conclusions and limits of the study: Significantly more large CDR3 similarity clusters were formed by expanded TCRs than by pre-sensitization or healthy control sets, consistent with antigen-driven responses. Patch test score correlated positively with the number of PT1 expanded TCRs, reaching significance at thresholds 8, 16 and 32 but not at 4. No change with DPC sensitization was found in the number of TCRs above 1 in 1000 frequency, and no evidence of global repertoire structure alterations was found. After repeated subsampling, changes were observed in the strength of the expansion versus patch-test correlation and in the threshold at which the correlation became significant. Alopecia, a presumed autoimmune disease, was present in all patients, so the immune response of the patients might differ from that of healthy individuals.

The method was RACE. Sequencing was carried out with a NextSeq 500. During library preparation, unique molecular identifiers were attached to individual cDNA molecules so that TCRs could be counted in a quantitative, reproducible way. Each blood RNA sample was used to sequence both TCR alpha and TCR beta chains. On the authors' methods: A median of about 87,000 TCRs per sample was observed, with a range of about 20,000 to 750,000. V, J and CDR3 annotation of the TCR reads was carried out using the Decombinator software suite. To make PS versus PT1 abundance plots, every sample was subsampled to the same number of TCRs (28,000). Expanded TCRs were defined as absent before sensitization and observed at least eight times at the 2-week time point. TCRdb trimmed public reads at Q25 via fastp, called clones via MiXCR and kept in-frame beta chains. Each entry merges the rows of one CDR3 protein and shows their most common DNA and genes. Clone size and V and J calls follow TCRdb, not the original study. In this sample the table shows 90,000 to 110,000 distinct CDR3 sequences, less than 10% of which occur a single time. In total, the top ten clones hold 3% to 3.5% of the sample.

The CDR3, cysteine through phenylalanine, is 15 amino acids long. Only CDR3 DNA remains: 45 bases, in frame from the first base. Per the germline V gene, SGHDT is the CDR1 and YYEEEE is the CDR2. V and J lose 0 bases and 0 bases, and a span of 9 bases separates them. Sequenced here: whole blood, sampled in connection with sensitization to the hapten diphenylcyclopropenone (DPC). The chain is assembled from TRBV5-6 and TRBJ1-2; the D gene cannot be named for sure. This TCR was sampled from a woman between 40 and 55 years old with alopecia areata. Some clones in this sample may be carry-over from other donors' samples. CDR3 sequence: CASSLDRRTNYGYTF. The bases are TGTGCCAGCAGCTTGGATCGTCGGACTAACTATGGCTACACCTTC. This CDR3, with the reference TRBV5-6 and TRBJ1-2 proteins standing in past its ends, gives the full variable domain DAGVTQSPTHLIKTRGQQVTLRCSPKSGHDTVSWYQQALGQGPQFIFQYYEEEERQRGNFPDRFSGHQFPNYSSELNVNALLLGDSALYLCASSLDRRTNYGYTFGSGTRLTVV.